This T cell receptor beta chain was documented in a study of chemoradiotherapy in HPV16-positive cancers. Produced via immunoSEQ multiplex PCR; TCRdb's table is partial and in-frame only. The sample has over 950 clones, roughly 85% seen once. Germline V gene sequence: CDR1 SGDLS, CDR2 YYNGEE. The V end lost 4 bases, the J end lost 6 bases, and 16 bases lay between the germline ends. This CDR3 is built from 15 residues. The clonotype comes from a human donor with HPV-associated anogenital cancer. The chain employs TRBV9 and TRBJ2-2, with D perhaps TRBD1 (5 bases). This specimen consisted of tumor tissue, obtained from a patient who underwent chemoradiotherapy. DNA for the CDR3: TGTGCCAGCAGCCCTCGGGCATTAGGGGCCGGGGAGCTGTTTTTT. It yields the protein CASSPRALGAGELFF.